This TCR beta chain was profiled in a study of Ad26.COV2.S vaccination and SARS-CoV-2 variants (dated by TCRdb to 2020 to 2022). Notes on the research overall: Donors in the vaccine arm were drawn from COV1001, a phase I-IIa trial of Ad26.COV2.S in healthy adults that was multicentre, randomized, double-blind and placebo-controlled. Sequencing of the TCRbeta repertoire served to evaluate the specificity and breadth of SARS-CoV-2-reactive T cell receptors following Ad26.COV2.S vaccination. Ad26.COV2.S was administered intramuscularly at 5 x 10^10 or 1 x 10^11 viral particles, either as a single shot or as two shots given 56 days apart. The TCR-sequenced set comprised around 30 samples: approximately 19 Ad26.COV2.S vaccine recipients, 5 placebo recipients and 8 SARS-CoV-2 convalescent individuals. Investigators did not know the trial group allocation while performing experiments and assessing outcomes. Participants in the trial were split at random into five groups of five each, receiving low-dose or high-dose Ad26.COV2.S once or twice, or else placebo on both occasions.

Notes on this clone: What antigen it recognizes has not been identified. No quality values exist for individual bases; no much larger clone is one base distant.

The treatment or condition label, as the study defines it: 15 to 20 received Ad26.COV2.S at low or high dose, single or two shots; about 5 received placebo; per-sample allocation not given. Repertoires of vaccine and placebo recipients were sequenced from samples taken on day 63 after the first injection. In Cohort 1b, 25 to 30 adults aged 18-55 years were enrolled at a single site in Boston, USA, between 29 July and 7 August 2020. Ad26.COV2.S was a replication-incompetent adenovirus type 26 vector expressing a prefusion-stabilized SARS-CoV-2 spike protein from the original Wuhan strain. The immunoSEQ Assay was used to sequence TCRbeta CDR3 regions. After extraction, genomic DNA underwent amplification by bias-controlled multiplex PCR, followed by high-throughput sequencing. Per the authors' processing: To quantify the absolute abundance of each unique TCRbeta CDR3 region, sequences were collapsed and filtered. T cell fraction was estimated by normalization of TCRbeta template counts to usable DNA, with usable DNA being measured through amplification of reference genes present in all nucleated cells. Repertoire TCRs were annotated as SARS-CoV-2-specific when V gene, CDR3 amino acid sequence and J gene were exactly matched to a known reactive TCR set. The reference SARS-CoV-2 TCR set came from MIRA and was filtered for enrichment in COVID-19-positive ImmuneCODE repertoires, removing public or cross-reactive TCRs. Using the MIRA antigens, annotated TCRs were further analysed by specific ORF or by position within an ORF. Depth was the summed frequency of annotated unique rearrangements, while breadth was defined as annotated unique rearrangements over total unique productive rearrangements. Two-sided Wilcoxon rank-sum tests were applied when comparing TCR breadth between groups. TCRdb re-hosts the immuneACCESS table, in-frame sequences only. Its copies lack some clones; in the studies checked, an unresolved V gene accounts for under half of them, and the cause for the rest is not known. For V, J and clone size, that table is used; D and trimming come from the DNA. The sample contains about 680,000 clones, around 92% of them found a single time. The ten largest clonotypes hold approximately 1.5% of the sample.

V is pruned by 6 bases and J by 1 base, leaving 7 bases of the junction without a gene match. Spanning cysteine to phenylalanine, the CDR3 consists of 15 amino acids. Just the 45-base CDR3 DNA is kept, in frame starting at base 1. The germline V gene supplies CDR1 MGHDK and CDR2 SYGVNS. What the authors observed across the whole study: After vaccination, spike-specific CD8+ and CD4+ T cell responses were reported to show substantial breadth. It was noted by the authors that total T cell responses may have been underestimated by the TCR breadth and depth analyses. Higher spike-specific TCR breadth was observed in Ad26.COV2.S recipients than in placebo recipients (P = 0.0014). The study was not powered for comparison of responses between vaccine doses or regimens. Vaccine and placebo recipients had comparable non-spike TCR breadth, which fits with the vaccine containing only spike.

This TCR came from a person between 18 and 59 years old who received the Ad26.COV2.S COVID-19 vaccine or a placebo. The rearrangement combines TRBV25-1 with TRBJ2-5, and 8 bases in between align with TRBD2. The source material was peripheral blood, sampled in a trial of Ad26.COV2.S vaccine versus placebo. Read as DNA, the sequence is TGTGCCAGCAGCCTTTACGGGGGGGCCCAAGAGACCCAGTACTTC. Translation gives CASSLYGGAQETQYF.